This TCR beta chain derives from a study of regulatory T cells in long-lasting Graves disease (dated by TCRdb to about 2021). Concerning the study at large: Persistent Graves' disease meant more than 5 years of antithyroid drug treatment with TSH receptor autoantibodies that stayed positive. Patients with persistent Graves' disease were compared with patients with newly diagnosed Graves' disease using TCR sequencing and RNA sequencing of peripheral blood. The study was registered as a clinical trial and conducted in China. A total of around 35 samples underwent TCR sequencing, from about 13 patients with persistent Graves' disease and around 20 patients with newly diagnosed Graves' disease. On average, persistent Graves' disease patients in the clinical cohort had been on antithyroid drugs for about 10.3 years.

The CDR3, from cysteine to phenylalanine, totals 16 residues. The CDR3 DNA has 48 bases and is translated from base 1. For CDR1 and CDR2, the germline V gene lists MDHEN and SYDVKM. V ends up 2 bases short and J 3 bases short, with an unmatched junction base count of 8. The library was built by means of multiplex PCR. Sequencing relied on an Illumina HiSeq 4000. CDR3 regions were amplified by Arm-PCR with iRepertoire HTBI primers to construct TCR beta libraries. Before sequencing, the PCR products underwent gel purification. As for how the authors treated the data: Gene usage analysis of CDR3 amino acid clonotypes used the 60 to 75 TRBV and more than 13 TRBJ segments found across samples. Filtered high-quality paired reads were merged into contigs using COPE and FqMerger. BLAST was used to align contigs to the IMGT TRBV, TRBD and TRBJ reference genes, and CDR3 was defined following IMGT. Highly expanded clones were defined as clonotypes with a frequency above 0.1%. Shannon entropy was used to measure repertoire diversity, and the Gini coefficient was used to measure V-J evenness. Public clonotypes were defined as clonotypes shared by more than one individual. The public reads were quality trimmed at Q25 with fastp and then assembled into clones with MiXCR by TCRdb, keeping productive beta chains. Merged by CDR3 protein, the rows form single entries marked with the most common genes and DNA. The V and J calls come from TCRdb's annotation, not from the publication. For this sample the table gives roughly 400,000 distinct CDR3 sequences, of which roughly 20% were detected only once. The top ten clones comprise less than 25% of the sample.

The sample's time point, from its label and the paper: persistent/refractory GD, antithyroid drugs over 5 years with positive TRAb. For both TCR sequencing and RNA sequencing, RNA was extracted from PBMCs in TRIzol. Graves' disease was diagnosed according to American Thyroid Association guidelines. The patients came from an endocrinology department in Xi'an, China. Each patient gave approximately 10 milliliters of peripheral blood, collected in an EDTA anticoagulant tube. Ficoll Paque Plus density gradient separation was used to isolate PBMCs, and no additional T cell sorting was done. An Agilent 2100 Bioanalyzer and agarose gel were used to check RNA quality, and a NanoDrop 2000 was used to measure RNA concentration. Here is what the overall study found, with its caveats: Sequencing and analysis were restricted to the TCR beta chain. Persistent Graves' disease patients showed lower TCR Shannon entropy and fewer highly expanded clones than newly diagnosed patients, suggesting clonal expansion. The study examined only peripheral blood because the primary lesion, thyroid tissue, could not be accessed. Persistent disease showed preferential use of TRBV28, TRBJ1-2 and TRBJ2-5, whereas newly diagnosed disease favored TRBV20-1 and TRBJ2-1. The small sample size was acknowledged by the authors as a limitation that may reduce accuracy. A larger number of public clonotypes was shared among persistent patients (about 2,700) than among newly diagnosed patients (roughly 980).

This clonotype was counted at least ten times. Its recognized antigen is unknown. One base away there is no much larger clone; base qualities are not given. The chain employs TRBV28 and TRBJ2-7, and TRBD1 aligns with 9 junction nucleotides. The source material was peripheral blood mononuclear cells (PBMCs), sampled when the disease was refractory, from a patient treated with antithyroid drugs. This receptor was obtained from a female donor with Graves disease. The bases are TGTGCCAGCAGTTTAGTCCCCCCGGGACAGGGCTACGAGCAGTACTTC. Protein translation: CASSLVPPGQGYEQYF.